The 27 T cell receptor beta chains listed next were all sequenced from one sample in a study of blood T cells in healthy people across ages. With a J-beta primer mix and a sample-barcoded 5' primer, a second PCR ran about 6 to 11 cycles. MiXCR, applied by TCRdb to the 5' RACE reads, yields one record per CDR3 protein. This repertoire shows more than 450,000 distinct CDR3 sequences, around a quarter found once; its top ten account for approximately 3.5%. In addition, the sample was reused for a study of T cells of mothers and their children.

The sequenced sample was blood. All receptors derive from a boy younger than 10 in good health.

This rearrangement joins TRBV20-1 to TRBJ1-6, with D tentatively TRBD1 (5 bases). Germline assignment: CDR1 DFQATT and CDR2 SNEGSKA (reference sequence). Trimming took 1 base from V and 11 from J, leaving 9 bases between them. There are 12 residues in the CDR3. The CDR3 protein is CSARGTTPPLHF. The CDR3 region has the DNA TGCAGTGCTAGAGGGACAACCCCACCCCTCCACTTT.

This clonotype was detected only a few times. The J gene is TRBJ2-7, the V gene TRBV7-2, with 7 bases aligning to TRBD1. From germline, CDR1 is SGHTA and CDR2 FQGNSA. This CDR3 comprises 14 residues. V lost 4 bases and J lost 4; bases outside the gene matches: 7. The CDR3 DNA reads TGTGCCAGCAGCTCCCGACAGGGTGGGTACGAGCAGTACTTC. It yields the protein CASSSRQGGYEQYF.

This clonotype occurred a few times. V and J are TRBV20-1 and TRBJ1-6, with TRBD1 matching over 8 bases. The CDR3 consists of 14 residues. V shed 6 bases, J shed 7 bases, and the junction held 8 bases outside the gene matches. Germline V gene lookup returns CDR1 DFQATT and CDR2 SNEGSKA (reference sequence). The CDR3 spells CSAQTGTGNSPLHF. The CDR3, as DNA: TGCAGTGCACAGACCGGGACAGGCAATTCACCCCTCCACTTT.

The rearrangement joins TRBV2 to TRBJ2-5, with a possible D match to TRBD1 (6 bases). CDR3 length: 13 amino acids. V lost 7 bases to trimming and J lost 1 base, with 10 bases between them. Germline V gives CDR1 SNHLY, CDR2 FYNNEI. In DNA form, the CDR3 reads TGTGCCAGCACAGGGGCCTCCCAAGAGACCCAGTACTTC. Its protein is CASTGASQETQYF.

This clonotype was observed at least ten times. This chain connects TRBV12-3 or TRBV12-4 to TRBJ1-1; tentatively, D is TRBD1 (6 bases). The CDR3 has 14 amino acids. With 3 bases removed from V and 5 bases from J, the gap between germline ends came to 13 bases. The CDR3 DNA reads TGTGCCAGCAGTTTGGGCGGGGGGCGGACTGAAGCTTTCTTT. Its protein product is CASSLGGGRTEAFF.

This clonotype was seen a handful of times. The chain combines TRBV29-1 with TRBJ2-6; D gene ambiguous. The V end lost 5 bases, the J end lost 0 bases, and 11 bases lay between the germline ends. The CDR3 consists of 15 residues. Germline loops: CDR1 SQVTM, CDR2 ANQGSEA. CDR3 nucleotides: TGCAGCGTTAGGCTCGGCTTCTCTGGGGCCAACGTCCTGACTTTC. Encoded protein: CSVRLGFSGANVLTF.

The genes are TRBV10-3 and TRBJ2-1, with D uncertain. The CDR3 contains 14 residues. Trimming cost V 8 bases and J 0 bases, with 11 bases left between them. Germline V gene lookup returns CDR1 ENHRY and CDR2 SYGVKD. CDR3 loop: CAISGSSSYNEQFF. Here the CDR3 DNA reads TGTGCCATCTCCGGCAGTAGCTCCTACAATGAGCAGTTCTTC.

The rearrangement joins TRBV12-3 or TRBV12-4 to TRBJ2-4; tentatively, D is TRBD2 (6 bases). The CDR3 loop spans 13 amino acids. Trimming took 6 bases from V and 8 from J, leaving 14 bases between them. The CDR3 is CASRLTGGDIQYF. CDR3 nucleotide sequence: TGTGCCAGCAGACTCACAGGAGGGGACATTCAGTACTTC.

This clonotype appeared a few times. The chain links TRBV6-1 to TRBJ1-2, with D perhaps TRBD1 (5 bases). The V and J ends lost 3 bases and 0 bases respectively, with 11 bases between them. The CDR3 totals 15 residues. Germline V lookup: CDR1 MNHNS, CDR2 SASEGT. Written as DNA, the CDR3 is TGTGCCAGCAGTGACCCTACAGGAACTAACTATGGCTACACCTTC. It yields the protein CASSDPTGTNYGYTF.

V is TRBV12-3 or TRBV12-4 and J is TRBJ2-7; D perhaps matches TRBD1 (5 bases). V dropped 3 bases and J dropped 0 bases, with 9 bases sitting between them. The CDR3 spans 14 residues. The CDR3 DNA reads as TGTGCCAGCAGTTTCGACAGCTCCTCCTACGAGCAGTACTTC. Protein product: CASSFDSSSYEQYF.

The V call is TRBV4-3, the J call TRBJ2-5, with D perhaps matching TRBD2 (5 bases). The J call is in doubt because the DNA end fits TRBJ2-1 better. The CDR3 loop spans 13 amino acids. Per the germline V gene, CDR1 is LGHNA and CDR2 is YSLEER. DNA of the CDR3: TGCGCCAGCAGCCACCGGACTGTGGATGAGCAGTTCTTC. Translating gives CASSHRTVDEQFF.

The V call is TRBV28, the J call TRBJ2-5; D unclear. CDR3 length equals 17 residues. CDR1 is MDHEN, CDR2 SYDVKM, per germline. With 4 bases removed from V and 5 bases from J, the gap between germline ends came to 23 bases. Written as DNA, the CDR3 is TGTGCCAGCAGTTGGGTGCAGGACCCGCAGTTGGAGGAGACCCAGTACTTC. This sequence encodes CASSWVQDPQLEETQYF.

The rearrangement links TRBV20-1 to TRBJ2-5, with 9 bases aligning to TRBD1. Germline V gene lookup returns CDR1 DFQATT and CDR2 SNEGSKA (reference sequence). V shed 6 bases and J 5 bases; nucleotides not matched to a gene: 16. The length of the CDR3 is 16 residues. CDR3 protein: CSAISPSGQGRETQYF. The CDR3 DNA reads TGCAGTGCAATCTCGCCCTCGGGACAGGGTAGGGAGACCCAGTACTTC.

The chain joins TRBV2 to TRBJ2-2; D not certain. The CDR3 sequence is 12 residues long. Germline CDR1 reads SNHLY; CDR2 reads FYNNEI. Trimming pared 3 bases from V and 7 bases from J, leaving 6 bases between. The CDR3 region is CASSDAGGELFF. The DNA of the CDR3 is TGTGCCAGCAGTGATGCCGGCGGGGAGCTGTTTTTT.

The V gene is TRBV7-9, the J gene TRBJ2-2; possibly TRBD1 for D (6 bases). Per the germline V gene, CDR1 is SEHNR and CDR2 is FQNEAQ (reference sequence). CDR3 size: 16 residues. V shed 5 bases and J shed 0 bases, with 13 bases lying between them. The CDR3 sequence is CASSVSGASNTGELFF. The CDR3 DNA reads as TGTGCCAGCAGCGTATCAGGGGCCTCGAACACCGGGGAGCTGTTTTTT.

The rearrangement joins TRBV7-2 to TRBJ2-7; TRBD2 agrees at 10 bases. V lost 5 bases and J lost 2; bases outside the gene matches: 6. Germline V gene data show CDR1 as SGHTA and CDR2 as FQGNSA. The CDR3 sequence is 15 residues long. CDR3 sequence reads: CASSPGTSDTYEQYF. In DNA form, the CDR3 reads TGTGCCAGCAGCCCGGGGACTAGCGACACCTACGAGCAGTACTTC.

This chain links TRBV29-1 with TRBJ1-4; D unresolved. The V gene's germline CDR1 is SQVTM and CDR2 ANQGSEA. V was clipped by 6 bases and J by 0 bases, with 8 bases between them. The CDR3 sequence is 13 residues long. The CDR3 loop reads CSVPDATNEKLFF. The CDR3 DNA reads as TGCAGCGTCCCAGATGCAACTAATGAAAAACTGTTTTTT.

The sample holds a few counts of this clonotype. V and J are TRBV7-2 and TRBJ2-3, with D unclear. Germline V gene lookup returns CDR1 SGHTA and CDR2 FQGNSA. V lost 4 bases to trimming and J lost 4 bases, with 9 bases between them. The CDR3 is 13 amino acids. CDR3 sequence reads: CASSYIVSDTQYF. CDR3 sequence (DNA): TGTGCCAGCAGCTATATAGTGTCAGATACGCAGTATTTT.

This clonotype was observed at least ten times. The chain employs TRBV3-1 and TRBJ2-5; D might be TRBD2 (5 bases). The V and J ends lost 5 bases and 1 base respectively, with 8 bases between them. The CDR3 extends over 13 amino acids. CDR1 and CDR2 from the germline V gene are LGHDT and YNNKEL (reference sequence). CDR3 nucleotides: TGTGCCAGCAGCGGTGGACTCCAAGAGACCCAGTACTTC. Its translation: CASSGGLQETQYF.

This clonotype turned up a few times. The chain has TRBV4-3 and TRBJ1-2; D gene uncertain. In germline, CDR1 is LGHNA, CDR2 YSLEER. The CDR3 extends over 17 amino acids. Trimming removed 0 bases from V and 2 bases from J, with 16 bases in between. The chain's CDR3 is CASSQDSQSYLNYGYTF. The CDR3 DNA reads TGCGCCAGCAGCCAAGATTCCCAGTCCTATCTCAACTATGGCTACACCTTC.

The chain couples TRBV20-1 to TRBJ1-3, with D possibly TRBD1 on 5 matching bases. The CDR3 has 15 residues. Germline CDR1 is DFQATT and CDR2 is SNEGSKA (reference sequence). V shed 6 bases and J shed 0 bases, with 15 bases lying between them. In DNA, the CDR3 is TGCAGTGCCCCTACGGGGGGGGACTCTGGAAACACCATATATTTT. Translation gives CSAPTGGDSGNTIYF.

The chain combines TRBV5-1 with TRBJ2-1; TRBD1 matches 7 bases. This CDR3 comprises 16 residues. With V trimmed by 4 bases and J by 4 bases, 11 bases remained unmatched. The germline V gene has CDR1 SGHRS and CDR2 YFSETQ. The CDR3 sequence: CASSPVTGAQYNEQFF. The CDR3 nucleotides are TGCGCCAGCAGCCCCGTTACAGGGGCCCAATACAATGAGCAGTTCTTC.

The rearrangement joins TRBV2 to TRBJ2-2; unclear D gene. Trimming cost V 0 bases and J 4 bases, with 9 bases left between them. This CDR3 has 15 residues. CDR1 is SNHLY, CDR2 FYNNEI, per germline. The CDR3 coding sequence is TGTGCCAGCAGTGAAGCTAGTAGGACCACCGGGGAGCTGTTTTTT. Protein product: CASSEASRTTGELFF.

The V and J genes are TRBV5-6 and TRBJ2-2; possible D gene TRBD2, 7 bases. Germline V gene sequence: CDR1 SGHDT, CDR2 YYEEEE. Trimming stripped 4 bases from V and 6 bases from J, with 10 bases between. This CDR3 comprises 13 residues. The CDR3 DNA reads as TGTGCCAGCAGCGGGGGGGCCTCCGGGGAGCTGTTTTTT. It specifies CASSGGASGELFF.

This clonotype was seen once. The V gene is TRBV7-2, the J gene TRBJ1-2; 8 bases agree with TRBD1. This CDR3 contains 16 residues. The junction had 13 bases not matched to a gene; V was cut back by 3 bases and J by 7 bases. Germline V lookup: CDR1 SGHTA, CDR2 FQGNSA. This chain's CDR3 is CASSLLGQGVDGGYTF. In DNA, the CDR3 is TGTGCCAGCAGCTTGCTCGGACAGGGTGTTGATGGTGGCTACACCTTC.

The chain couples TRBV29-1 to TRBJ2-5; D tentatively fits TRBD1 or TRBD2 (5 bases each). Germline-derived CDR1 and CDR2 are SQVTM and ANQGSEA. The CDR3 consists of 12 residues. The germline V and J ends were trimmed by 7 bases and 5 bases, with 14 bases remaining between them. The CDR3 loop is CSGGVEEETQYF. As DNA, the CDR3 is TGCAGCGGAGGGGTGGAGGAGGAGACCCAGTACTTC.

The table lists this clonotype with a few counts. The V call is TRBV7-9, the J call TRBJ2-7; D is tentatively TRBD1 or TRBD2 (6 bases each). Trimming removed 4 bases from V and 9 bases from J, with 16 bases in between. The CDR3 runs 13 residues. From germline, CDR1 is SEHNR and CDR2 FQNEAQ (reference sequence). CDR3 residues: CASSSQVGGGQYF. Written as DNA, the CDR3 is TGTGCCAGCAGCTCGCAGGTAGGAGGGGGGCAGTACTTC.